This TCR beta chain derives from a study of T-cell memory formation after mild COVID-19. Study results and limitations: The CD4+ clones that contracted clustered mainly within CM and EM, and the CD8+ clones concentrated in EMRA. Memory sampled before infection contained some responding clones, suggesting cross-reactive memory joined. Clonal second-wave expansions that peaked on day 37 had unconfirmed SARS-CoV-2 specificity.

This clonotype was picked up many times. Its matching antigen is unknown. This CDR3 spans 14 amino acids. Per germline, CDR1 KGHSH and CDR2 LQKENI. The junction had 4 bases not matched to a gene; V was cut back by 3 bases and J by 3 bases. TCR alpha and TCR beta cDNA libraries with sample barcodes and UMIs came from 5'RACE using constant-segment primers. TCRdb recomputed calls from the 5' RACE reads with MiXCR, one row per CDR3 protein. The sample holds about 130,000 distinct CDR3 sequences, approximately 17% seen once. Sequencing was done on a sample of PBMCs or a T cell subset sorted from them (not recorded which). This chain joins TRBV18 and TRBJ2-7, with 8 positions matching TRBD1. This TCR derives from a man aged 18 to 29 who had mild COVID-19 (a few samples of this study predate the infection). Cell type and time point are not known. This CDR3 reads CASSPVDRGYEQYF. The CDR3 DNA follows: TGTGCCAGCTCACCGGTAGACAGGGGCTACGAGCAGTACTTC. Drawing the rest from reference TRBV18 and TRBJ2-7, the complete variable domain is NAGVMQNPRHLVRRRGQEARLRCSPMKGHSHVYWYRQLPEEGLKFMVYLQKENIIDESGMPKERFSAEFPKEGPSILRIQQVVRGDSAAYFCASSPVDRGYEQYFGPGTRLTVT.